This is a list of T cell receptor beta chains from one sample in a study of blood T cell repertoires in COVID-19. The repertoire was sequenced with immunoSEQ multiplex PCR; TCRdb's copy has only in-frame clones and lacks some. This sample has approximately 120,000 clones, with around 81% found just once. The specimen was peripheral blood. All receptors come from a man between 25 and 39 years old with COVID-19, enrolled during active disease. Each CDR3 is given with its conserved first and last residue. A D gene is named only where the DNA matches it firmly. The size of a clone is reported for some rows only, either as once, few or many, or as a class for expanded clones.

>TRBJ1-6|TRBD1|TRBV19|.
CASNRQQGASPLHF
TGTGCCAGTAATCGCCAACAGGGGGCTTCACCCCTCCACTTT
>TRBJ2-2|TRBD1|TRBV5-5|once
CASSLGQVGGELFF
TGTGCCAGCAGTCTAGGACAGGTCGGCGGGGAGCTGTTTTTT
>TRBJ2-7|TRBD1|TRBV6-4|.
CASSDPRDRGLYEQYF
TGTGCCAGCAGTGACCCGAGGGACAGGGGGCTCTACGAGCAGTACTTC
>TRBJ2-7|TRBD1|TRBV2|.
CASSPGTGGHEQYF
TGTGCCAGCAGTCCTGGGACAGGGGGCCACGAGCAGTACTTC
>TRBJ2-3|TRBD2|TRBV25-1|.
CASNKTSGVGADTQYF
TGTGCCAGCAATAAGACTAGCGGGGTAGGAGCAGATACGCAGTATTTT
>TRBJ1-1|TRBD1|TRBV5-1|.
CASSANRGRDTEAFF
TGCGCCAGCAGCGCTAACAGGGGGCGAGACACTGAAGCTTTCTTT
>TRBJ2-5|TRBD2|TRBV3-1/TRBV3-2|.
CASSHLGTSGSGRETQYF
TGTGCCAGCAGCCATCTAGGGACTAGCGGGAGTGGTCGGGAGACCCAGTACTTC
>TRBJ1-1|.|TRBV7-9|.
CASGERGSTEAFF
TGTGCCAGCGGGGAGCGGGGGAGCACTGAAGCTTTCTTT
>TRBJ2-3|TRBD2|TRBV11-2|.
CASSLSDPAGSTDTQYF
TGTGCCAGCAGCCTATCCGACCCAGCGGGAAGTACAGATACGCAGTATTTT
>TRBJ2-1|TRBD2|TRBV30|.
CAWSDPGLRGNEQFF
TGTGCCTGGAGTGATCCGGGACTAAGGGGCAATGAGCAGTTCTTC
>TRBJ1-5|TRBD1|TRBV4-2|.
CASSRLGQGGWGSNQPQHF
TGTGCCAGCAGCCGCCTAGGACAGGGAGGGTGGGGGAGCAATCAGCCCCAGCATTTT
>TRBJ2-4|.|TRBV7-9|few
CASSLSYEGIQYF
TGTGCCAGCAGCTTAAGCTACGAGGGAATTCAGTACTTC
>TRBJ2-7|.|TRBV9|.
CASSVDGTSSYEQYF
TGTGCCAGCAGCGTAGATGGGACATCCTCCTACGAGCAGTACTTC
>TRBJ1-1|.|TRBV5-1|.
CASSLGAQYKTEAFF
TGCGCCAGCAGCTTGGGAGCACAGTATAAGACTGAAGCTTTCTTT
>TRBJ1-4|TRBD1|TRBV7-9|once
CASSSAAGGLEKLFF
TGTGCCAGCAGCTCGGCCGCAGGGGGCCTTGAAAAACTGTTTTTT
>TRBJ2-7|TRBD1|TRBV7-9|.
CASSRSRTGSYEQYF
TGTGCCAGCAGCAGATCGCGGACAGGTTCCTACGAGCAGTACTTC
>TRBJ1-1|TRBD1|TRBV30|.
CAWEQGVGTEAFF
TGTGCCTGGGAGCAGGGGGTGGGGACTGAAGCTTTCTTT
>TRBJ2-7|TRBD1|TRBV18|once
CASSEGQGYEQYF
TGTGCCAGCTCAGAAGGACAGGGCTACGAGCAGTACTTC
>TRBJ2-2|.|TRBV10-3|.
CAIPRREGDTGELFF
TGTGCCATCCCGCGGAGGGAAGGCGACACCGGGGAGCTGTTTTTT
>TRBJ2-7|TRBD2|TRBV5-4|.
CASSLSLAGGLSYEQYF
TGTGCCAGCAGCTTGTCCTTAGCGGGGGGCCTTTCCTACGAGCAGTACTTC
>TRBJ2-2|TRBD1|TRBV3-1/TRBV3-2|once
CASSRDSLNTGELFF
TGTGCCAGCAGCCGGGACAGCCTGAACACCGGGGAGCTGTTTTTT
>TRBJ2-7|.|TRBV21-1|.
CASTPGQGFYEQYF
TGTGCCAGCACCCCGGGACAGGGGTTCTACGAGCAGTACTTC
>TRBJ2-7|TRBD2|TRBV28|.
CASSLYTSGPYEQYF
TGTGCCAGCAGTTTATATACTAGCGGACCCTACGAGCAGTACTTC
>TRBJ1-4|.|TRBV7-9|.
CASGLLSTNEKLFF
TGTGCCAGCGGACTTCTGTCAACTAATGAAAAACTGTTTTTT
>TRBJ1-5|.|TRBV19|.
CASKSLSGQLSNQPQHF
TGTGCCAGTAAGAGTCTTTCTGGGCAGCTTAGCAATCAGCCCCAGCATTTT
>TRBJ1-1|TRBD1|TRBV7-8|.
CASSWKGDRGGRGTEAFF
TGTGCCAGCAGCTGGAAAGGGGACAGGGGCGGGCGTGGCACTGAAGCTTTCTTT
>TRBJ1-5|.|TRBV19|once
CASSRKGIQPQHF
TGTGCCAGTAGTAGGAAGGGGATTCAGCCCCAGCATTTT
>TRBJ1-1|.|TRBV6-5|.
CASSPNRVTEAFF
TGTGCCAGCAGTCCCAACAGGGTAACTGAAGCTTTCTTT
>TRBJ1-6|TRBD1|TRBV5-1|.
CASSWTGDSPLHF
TGCGCCAGCAGCTGGACAGGGGACTCACCCCTCCACTTT
>TRBJ2-3|.|TRBV4-2|.
CASSQDRTSTDTQYF
TGTGCCAGCAGCCAAGATCGCACTAGCACAGATACGCAGTATTTT
>TRBJ2-5|TRBD2|TRBV3-1/TRBV3-2|few
CASSPGTSLGETQYF
TGTGCCAGCAGCCCCGGGACTAGCTTGGGAGAGACCCAGTACTTC
>TRBJ2-1|.|TRBV3-1/TRBV3-2|.
CASSQDSRNEQFF
TGTGCCAGCAGCCAAGATAGCCGGAATGAGCAGTTCTTC
>TRBJ1-3|.|TRBV5-6|.
CASSLVAGAVGNTIYF
TGTGCCAGCAGCTTGGTTGCGGGGGCCGTCGGAAACACCATATATTTT
>TRBJ2-1|TRBD2|TRBV29-1|.
CSVEGRTSSPGGEQFF
TGCAGCGTTGAGGGGCGGACTAGTTCTCCTGGGGGTGAGCAGTTCTTC
>TRBJ1-2|TRBD1|TRBV6-5|.
CASRDREMTNYGYTF
TGTGCCAGCCGGGACAGGGAAATGACTAACTATGGCTACACCTTC
>TRBJ2-1|.|TRBV18|.
CASSPRYRNSYNEQFF
TGTGCCAGCTCACCAAGGTACAGAAACTCCTACAATGAGCAGTTCTTC
>TRBJ2-6|.|TRBV6-1|.
CASSEFLASGANVLTF
TGTGCCAGCAGTGAATTCTTGGCCTCTGGGGCCAACGTCCTGACTTTC
>TRBJ2-7|TRBD1|TRBV7-3|.
CASSLNVARGQSEQYF
TGTGCCAGCAGCTTAAACGTGGCCAGGGGGCAAAGTGAGCAGTACTTC
>TRBJ1-6|TRBD1|TRBV5-6|.
CASSLGTAPSSYNSPLHF
TGTGCCAGCAGCCTTGGGACAGCTCCAAGCTCCTATAATTCACCCCTCCACTTT
>TRBJ2-5|TRBD1|TRBV11-3|.
CASSLTGRGLSWTQYF
TGTGCCAGCAGCTTAACCGGCAGGGGGCTGTCGTGGACCCAGTACTTC
>TRBJ1-6|.|TRBV15|.
CATSSTLAEGSPLHF
TGTGCCACCAGCAGTACACTCGCTGAGGGTTCACCCCTCCACTTT
>TRBJ1-3|.|TRBV7-9|few
CASSSQGRVSGNTIYF
TGTGCCAGCAGCTCACAGGGAAGAGTGTCTGGAAACACCATATATTTT
>TRBJ2-3|.|TRBV9|.
CASSLSGGEADTQYF
TGTGCCAGCAGCCTCTCCGGCGGGGAGGCAGATACGCAGTATTTT
>TRBJ1-6|.|TRBV6-5|.
CASSYSGYLGHSPLHF
TGTGCCAGCAGTTACTCAGGCTACCTTGGGCATTCACCCCTCCACTTT
>TRBJ1-1|TRBD1|TRBV27|.
CASSSTGVVTEAFF
TGTGCCAGCAGTTCGACAGGGGTGGTCACTGAAGCTTTCTTT
>TRBJ1-5|TRBD1|TRBV18|once
CASSSYRGPDQPQHF
TGTGCCAGCTCATCTTACAGGGGGCCGGATCAGCCCCAGCATTTT
>TRBJ2-2|.|TRBV19|.
CASSIGGGELFF
TGTGCCAGTAGTATCGGTGGCGGGGAGCTGTTTTTT
>TRBJ2-3|TRBD1|TRBV19|.
CASSMGTGLTDTQYF
TGTGCCAGTAGTATGGGGACAGGATTAACAGATACGCAGTATTTT
>TRBJ2-7|TRBD2|TRBV12-3/TRBV12-4|few
CASSLAGGLEQYF
TGTGCCAGCAGTTTGGCGGGGGGCCTGGAGCAGTACTTC
>TRBJ1-6|TRBD1|TRBV27|.
CASSRQGLVDNSPLHF
TGTGCCAGCAGCCGACAGGGTTTGGTGGATAATTCACCCCTCCACTTT
>TRBJ1-3|.|TRBV5-1|.
CASSLLSGAPGNTIYF
TGCGCCAGCAGCTTGTTGTCGGGAGCACCCGGAAACACCATATATTTT
>TRBJ1-4|.|TRBV5-4|.
CASSPGGVKGSEKLFF
TGTGCCAGCAGCCCGGGCGGGGTAAAGGGTTCCGAAAAACTGTTTTTT
>TRBJ2-1|TRBD2|TRBV30|.
CAWSRFSGSEQFF
TGTGCCTGGAGTCGATTTAGCGGGAGTGAGCAGTTCTTC